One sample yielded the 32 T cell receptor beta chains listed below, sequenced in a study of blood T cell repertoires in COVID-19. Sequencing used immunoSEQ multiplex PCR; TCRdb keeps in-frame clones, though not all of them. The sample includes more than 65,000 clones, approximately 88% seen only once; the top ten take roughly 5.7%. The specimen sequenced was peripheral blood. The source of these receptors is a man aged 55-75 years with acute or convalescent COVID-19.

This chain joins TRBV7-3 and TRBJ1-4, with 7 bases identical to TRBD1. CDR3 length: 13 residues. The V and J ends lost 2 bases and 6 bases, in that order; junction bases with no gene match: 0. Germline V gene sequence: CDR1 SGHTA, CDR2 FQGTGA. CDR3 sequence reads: CASSLDRDEKLFF. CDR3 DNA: TGTGCCAGCAGCTTAGACAGGGATGAAAAACTGTTTTTT.

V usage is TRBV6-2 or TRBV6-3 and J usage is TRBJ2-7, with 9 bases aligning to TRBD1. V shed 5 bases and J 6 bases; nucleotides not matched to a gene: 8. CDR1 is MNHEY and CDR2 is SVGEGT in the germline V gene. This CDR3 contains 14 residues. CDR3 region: CASSGARDRAEQYF. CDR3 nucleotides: TGTGCCAGCAGTGGGGCCCGGGACAGGGCCGAGCAGTACTTC.

The CDR3 DNA reads as TGCGCCAGCAGTCGGGACAGGGGGTGGACTGAAGCTTTCTTT. Protein sequence: CASSRDRGWTEAFF. V gene TRBV4-1 combines with J gene TRBJ1-1; 11 positions match TRBD1. Germline V lookup: CDR1 MGHRA, CDR2 YSYEKL. V trimming: 6 bases; J trimming: 5 bases; junction bases outside the gene matches: 5. This CDR3 has 14 residues.

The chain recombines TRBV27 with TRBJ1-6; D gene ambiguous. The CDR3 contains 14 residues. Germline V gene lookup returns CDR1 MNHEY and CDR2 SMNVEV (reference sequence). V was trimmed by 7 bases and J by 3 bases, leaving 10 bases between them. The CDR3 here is CASTQNHYNSPLHF. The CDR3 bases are TGTGCCAGCACACAGAACCACTATAATTCACCCCTCCACTTT.

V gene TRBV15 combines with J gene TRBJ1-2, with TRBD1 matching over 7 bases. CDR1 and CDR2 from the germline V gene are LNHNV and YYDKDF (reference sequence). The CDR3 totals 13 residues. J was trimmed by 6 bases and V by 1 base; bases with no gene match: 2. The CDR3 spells CATSRGQGDGYTF. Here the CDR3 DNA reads TGTGCCACCAGCAGAGGACAGGGAGATGGCTACACCTTC.

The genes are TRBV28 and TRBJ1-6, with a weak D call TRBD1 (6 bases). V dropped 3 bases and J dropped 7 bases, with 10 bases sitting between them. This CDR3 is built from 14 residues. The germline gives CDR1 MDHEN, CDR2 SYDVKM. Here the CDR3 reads CASSFGQSNSPLHF. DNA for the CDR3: TGTGCCAGCAGTTTTGGACAGTCCAATTCACCCCTCCACTTT.

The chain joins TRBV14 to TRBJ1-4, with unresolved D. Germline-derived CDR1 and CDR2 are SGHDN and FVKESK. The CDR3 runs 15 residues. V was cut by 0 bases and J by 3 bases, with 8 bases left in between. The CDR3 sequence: CASSQDWGANEKLFF. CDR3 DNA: TGTGCCAGCAGCCAAGATTGGGGAGCTAATGAAAAACTGTTTTTT.

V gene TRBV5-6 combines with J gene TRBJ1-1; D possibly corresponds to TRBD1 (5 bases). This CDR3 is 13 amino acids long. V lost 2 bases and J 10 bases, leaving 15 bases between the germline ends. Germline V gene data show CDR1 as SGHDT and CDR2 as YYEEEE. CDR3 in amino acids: CASSFQDTGVAFF. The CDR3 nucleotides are TGTGCCAGCAGCTTCCAGGACACAGGAGTAGCTTTCTTT.

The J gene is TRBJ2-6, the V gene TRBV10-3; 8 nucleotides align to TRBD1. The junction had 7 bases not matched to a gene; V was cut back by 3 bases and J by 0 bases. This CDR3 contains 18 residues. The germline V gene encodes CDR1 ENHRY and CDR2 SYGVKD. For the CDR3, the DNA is TGTGCCATCAGTGACCCAAGACAGGGGAACTCTGGGGCCAACGTCCTGACTTTC. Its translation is CAISDPRQGNSGANVLTF.

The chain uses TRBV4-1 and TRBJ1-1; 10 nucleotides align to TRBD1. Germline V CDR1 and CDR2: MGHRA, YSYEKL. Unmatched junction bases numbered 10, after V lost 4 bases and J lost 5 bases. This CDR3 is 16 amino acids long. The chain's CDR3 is CASSRLGQGGRTEAFF. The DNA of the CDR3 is TGCGCCAGCAGCCGCCTAGGACAGGGGGGAAGGACTGAAGCTTTCTTT.

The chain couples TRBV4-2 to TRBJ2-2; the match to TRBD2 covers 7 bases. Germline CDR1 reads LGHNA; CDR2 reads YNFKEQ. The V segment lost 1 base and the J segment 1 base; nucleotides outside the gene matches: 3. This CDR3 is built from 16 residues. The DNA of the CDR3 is TGTGCCAGCAGCCAAGCCAGCGGGGTGAACACCGGGGAGCTGTTTTTT. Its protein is CASSQASGVNTGELFF.

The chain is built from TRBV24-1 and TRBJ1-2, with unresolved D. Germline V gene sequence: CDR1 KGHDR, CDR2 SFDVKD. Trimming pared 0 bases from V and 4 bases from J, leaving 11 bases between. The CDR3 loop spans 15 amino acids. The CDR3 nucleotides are TGTGCCACCAGTGATTTGATTGAGGGAGTCTATGGCTACACCTTC. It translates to CATSDLIEGVYGYTF.

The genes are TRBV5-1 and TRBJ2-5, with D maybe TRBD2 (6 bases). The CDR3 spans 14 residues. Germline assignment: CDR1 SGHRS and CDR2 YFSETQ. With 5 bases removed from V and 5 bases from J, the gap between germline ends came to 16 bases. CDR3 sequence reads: CASRVLAPGETQYF. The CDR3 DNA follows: TGCGCCAGCAGGGTACTAGCTCCGGGGGAGACCCAGTACTTC.

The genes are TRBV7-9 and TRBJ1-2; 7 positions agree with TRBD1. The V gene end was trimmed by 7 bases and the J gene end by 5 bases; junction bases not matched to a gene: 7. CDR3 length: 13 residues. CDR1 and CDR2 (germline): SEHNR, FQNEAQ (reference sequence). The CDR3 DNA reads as TGTGCCAGCACGCCAGGGGGGAAGTATGGCTACACCTTC. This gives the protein CASTPGGKYGYTF.

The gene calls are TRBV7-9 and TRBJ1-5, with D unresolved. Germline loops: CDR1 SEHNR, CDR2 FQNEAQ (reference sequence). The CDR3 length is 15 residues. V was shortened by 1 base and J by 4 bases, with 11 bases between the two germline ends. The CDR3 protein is CASSLGSLQNQPQHF. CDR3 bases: TGTGCCAGCAGCTTAGGATCCCTGCAGAATCAGCCCCAGCATTTT. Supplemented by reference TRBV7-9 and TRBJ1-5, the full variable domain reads DTGVSQNPRHKITKRGQNVTFRCDPISEHNRLYWYRQTLGQGPEFLTYFQNEAQLEKSRLLSDRFSAERPKGSFSTLEIQRTEQGDSAMYLCASSLGSLQNQPQHFGDGTRLSIL.

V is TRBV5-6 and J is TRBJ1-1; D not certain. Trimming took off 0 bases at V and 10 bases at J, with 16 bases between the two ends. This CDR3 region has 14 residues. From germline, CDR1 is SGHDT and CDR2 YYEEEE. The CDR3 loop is CASSLGAAVALAFF. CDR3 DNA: TGTGCCAGCAGCTTGGGAGCAGCCGTAGCTCTAGCTTTCTTT.

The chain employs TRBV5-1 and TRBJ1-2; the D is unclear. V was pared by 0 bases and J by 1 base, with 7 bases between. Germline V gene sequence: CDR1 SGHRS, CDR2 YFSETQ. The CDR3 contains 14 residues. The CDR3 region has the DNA TGCGCCAGCAGCTTGGACAGCCTTAACTATGGCTACACCTTC. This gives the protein CASSLDSLNYGYTF.

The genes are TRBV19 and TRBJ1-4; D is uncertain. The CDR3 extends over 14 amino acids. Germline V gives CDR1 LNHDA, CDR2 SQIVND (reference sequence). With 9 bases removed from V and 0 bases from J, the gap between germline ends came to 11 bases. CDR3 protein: CASGEGATNEKLFF. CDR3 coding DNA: TGTGCCAGCGGGGAGGGTGCAACTAATGAAAAACTGTTTTTT. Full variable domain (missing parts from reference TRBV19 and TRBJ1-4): DGGITQSPKYLFRKEGQNVTLSCEQNLNHDAMYWYRQDPGQGLRLIYYSQIVNDFQKGDIAEGYSVSREKKESFPLTVTSAQKNPTAFYLCASGEGATNEKLFFGSGTQLSVL.

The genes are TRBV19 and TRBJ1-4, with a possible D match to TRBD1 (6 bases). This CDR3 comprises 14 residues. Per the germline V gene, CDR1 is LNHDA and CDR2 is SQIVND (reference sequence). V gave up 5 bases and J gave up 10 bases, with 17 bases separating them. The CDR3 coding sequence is TGTGCCAGTAGTGGGAGCAGGGGACATGCAAAACTGTTTTTT. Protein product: CASSGSRGHAKLFF. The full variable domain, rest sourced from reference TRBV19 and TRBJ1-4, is DGGITQSPKYLFRKEGQNVTLSCEQNLNHDAMYWYRQDPGQGLRLIYYSQIVNDFQKGDIAEGYSVSREKKESFPLTVTSAQKNPTAFYLCASSGSRGHAKLFFGSGTQLSVL.

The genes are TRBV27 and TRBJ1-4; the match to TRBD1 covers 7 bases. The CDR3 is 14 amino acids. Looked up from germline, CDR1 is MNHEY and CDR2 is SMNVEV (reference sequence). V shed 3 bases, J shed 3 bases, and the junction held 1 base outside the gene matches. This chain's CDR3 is CASSLGQPNEKLFF. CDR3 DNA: TGTGCCAGCAGTTTGGGACAGCCTAATGAAAAACTGTTTTTT. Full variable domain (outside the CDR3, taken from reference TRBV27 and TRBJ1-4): EAQVTQNPRYLITVTGKKLTVTCSQNMNHEYMSWYRQDPGLGLRQIYYSMNVEVTDKGDVPEGYKVSRKEKRNFPLILESPSPNQTSLYFCASSLGQPNEKLFFGSGTQLSVL.

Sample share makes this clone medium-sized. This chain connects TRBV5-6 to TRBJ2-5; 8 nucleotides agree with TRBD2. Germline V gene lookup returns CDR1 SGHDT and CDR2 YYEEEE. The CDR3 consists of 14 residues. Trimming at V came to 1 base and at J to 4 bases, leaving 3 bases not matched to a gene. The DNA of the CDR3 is TGTGCCAGCAGCTTGCGGGGGGGCCGAGAGACCCAGTACTTC. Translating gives CASSLRGGRETQYF.

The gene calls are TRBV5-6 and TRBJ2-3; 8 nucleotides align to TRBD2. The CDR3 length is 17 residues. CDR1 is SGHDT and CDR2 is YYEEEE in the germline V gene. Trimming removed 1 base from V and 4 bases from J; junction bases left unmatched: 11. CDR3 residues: CASSLWIGGGTSDTQYF. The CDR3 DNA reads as TGTGCCAGCAGCTTGTGGATCGGCGGGGGGACCTCAGATACGCAGTATTTT. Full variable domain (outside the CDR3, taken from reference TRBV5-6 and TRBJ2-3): DAGVTQSPTHLIKTRGQQVTLRCSPKSGHDTVSWYQQALGQGPQFIFQYYEEEERQRGNFPDRFSGHQFPNYSSELNVNALLLGDSALYLCASSLWIGGGTSDTQYFGPGTRLTVL.

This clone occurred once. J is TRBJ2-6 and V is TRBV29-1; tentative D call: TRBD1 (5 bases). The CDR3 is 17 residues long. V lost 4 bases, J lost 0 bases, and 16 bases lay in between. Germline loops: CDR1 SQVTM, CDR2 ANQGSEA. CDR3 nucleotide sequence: TGCAGCGTTGGCCGGTCAGGGTCGCACTCTGGGGCCAACGTCCTGACTTTC. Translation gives CSVGRSGSHSGANVLTF.

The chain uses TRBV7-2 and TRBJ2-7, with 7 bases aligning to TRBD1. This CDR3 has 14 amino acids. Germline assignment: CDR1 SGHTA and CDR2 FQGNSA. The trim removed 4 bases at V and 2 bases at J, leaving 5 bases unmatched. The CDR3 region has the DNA TGTGCCAGCAGCTCCGGGACAGACCCCTACGAGCAGTACTTC. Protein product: CASSSGTDPYEQYF.

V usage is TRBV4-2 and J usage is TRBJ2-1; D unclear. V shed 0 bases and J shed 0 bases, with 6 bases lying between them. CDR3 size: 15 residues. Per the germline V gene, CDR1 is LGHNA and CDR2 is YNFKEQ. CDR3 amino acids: CASSQDQVSYNEQFF. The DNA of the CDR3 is TGTGCCAGCAGCCAAGATCAGGTCTCCTACAATGAGCAGTTCTTC.

This CDR3 is CASSETEGRTEAFF. In DNA form, the CDR3 reads TGCGCCAGCAGTGAGACGGAGGGGCGGACTGAAGCTTTCTTT. The genes are TRBV10-1 and TRBJ1-1; D may be TRBD1 (5 bases). V lost 2 bases and J 5 bases, leaving 12 bases between the germline ends. The CDR3 extends over 14 amino acids. Looked up from germline, CDR1 is WNHNN and CDR2 is SYGVQD (reference sequence).

CDR3 bases: TGTGCCAGCAGCCCTAGCGGGGCCTCGAACACCGGGGAGCTGTTTTTT. Its translation is CASSPSGASNTGELFF. The chain uses TRBV3-1 (or the pseudogene TRBV3-2) and TRBJ2-2, with 9 bases that match TRBD2. Unmatched junction bases numbered 3, after V lost 4 bases and J lost 0 bases. Germline V gene lookup returns CDR1 LGHDT and CDR2 YNNKEL (reference sequence). This CDR3 is built from 16 residues.

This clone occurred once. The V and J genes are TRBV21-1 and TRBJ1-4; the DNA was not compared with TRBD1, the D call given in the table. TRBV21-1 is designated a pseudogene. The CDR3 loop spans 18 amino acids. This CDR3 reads CASSKEGTESSANEKLFF. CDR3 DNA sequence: TGTGCCAGCAGCAAAGAGGGGACAGAGTCCTCAGCTAATGAAAAACTGTTTTTT.

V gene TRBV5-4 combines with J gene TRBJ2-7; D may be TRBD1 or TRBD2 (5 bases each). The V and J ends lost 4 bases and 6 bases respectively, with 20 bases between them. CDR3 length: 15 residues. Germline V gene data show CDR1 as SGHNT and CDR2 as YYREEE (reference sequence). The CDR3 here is CASSVDWPGKGEQYF. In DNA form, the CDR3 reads TGTGCCAGCAGCGTGGACTGGCCAGGGAAGGGCGAGCAGTACTTC.

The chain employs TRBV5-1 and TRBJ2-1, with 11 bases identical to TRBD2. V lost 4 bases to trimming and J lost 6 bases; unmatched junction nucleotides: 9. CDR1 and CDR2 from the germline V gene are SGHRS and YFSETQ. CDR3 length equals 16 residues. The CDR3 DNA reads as TGCGCCAGCAGCCCTGAGCTAGCGGGGGGCCGCAATGAGCAGTTCTTC. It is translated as CASSPELAGGRNEQFF.

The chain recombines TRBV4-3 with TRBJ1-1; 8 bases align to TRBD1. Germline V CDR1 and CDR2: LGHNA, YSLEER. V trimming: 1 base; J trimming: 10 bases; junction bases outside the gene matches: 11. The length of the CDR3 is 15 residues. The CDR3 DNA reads TGCGCCAGCAGCCAAGGATCGTCAGGGGGCGCCGCAGCTTTCTTT. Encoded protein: CASSQGSSGGAAAFF.

The CDR3 bases are TGTGCCACCAGTCTAACAGGTTCGAGCACCGGGGAGCTGTTTTTT. Translated: CATSLTGSSTGELFF. The chain is built from TRBV24-1 and TRBJ2-2; weak D call: TRBD1 (5 bases). The V gene's germline CDR1 is KGHDR and CDR2 SFDVKD. V lost 6 bases to trimming and J lost 4 bases, with 14 bases between them. The CDR3 consists of 15 residues.